The 27 T cell receptor beta chains below were found in one sample sequenced in a study of T-cell memory formation after mild COVID-19. TCRdb recomputed calls from the 5' RACE reads with MiXCR, one row per CDR3 protein. Among roughly 580,000 distinct CDR3 sequences, approximately 18% were seen once, and the ten largest hold approximately 12%. Material for sequencing was PBMCs or a T cell subset sorted from them (not recorded which). Receptors originate from an adult woman who had mild COVID-19 (a few samples of this study predate the infection). Cell type and time point are not known.

V is TRBV29-1 and J is TRBJ1-1; D unresolved. The V gene lost 3 bases and the J gene lost 6 bases, with 11 bases spanning the gap. Germline assignment: CDR1 SQVTM and CDR2 ANQGSEA. There are 12 residues in the CDR3. The DNA of the CDR3 is TGCAGCGTTGAGGTGGGTAGGGCTGAAGCTTTCTTT. Its translation: CSVEVGRAEAFF.

This clonotype appeared a few times. The rearrangement joins TRBV7-9 to TRBJ1-3; D is undetermined. The CDR3 contains 13 residues. Deletions cut 2 bases from V and 7 bases from J, with 9 bases between. Per the germline V gene, CDR1 is SEHNR and CDR2 is FQNEAQ (reference sequence). CDR3 protein: CASSLWGGNTIYF. DNA of the CDR3: TGTGCCAGCAGCTTATGGGGTGGGAACACCATATATTTT.

The table lists this clonotype with a few counts. CDR3 in amino acids: CSVGKANNEKLFF. CDR3 nucleotide sequence: TGCAGCGTTGGTAAAGCAAATAATGAAAAACTGTTTTTT. The chain uses TRBV29-1 and TRBJ1-4; no clear D. The CDR3 has 13 residues. Germline CDR1 and CDR2: SQVTM and ANQGSEA. V was cut by 4 bases and J by 4 bases, with 10 bases left in between.

The J gene is TRBJ2-6, the V gene TRBV6-2 or TRBV6-3; 13 nucleotides agree with TRBD2. The CDR3 consists of 19 residues. J gave up 4 bases and V 4 bases, and 10 bases lay outside the gene matches. Looked up from germline, CDR1 is MNHEY and CDR2 is SVGEGT. The DNA for the CDR3 is TGTGCCAGCAGTTCCTATGCGGGGACTAGCGGGATCGGGGCCAACGTCCTGACTTTC. Its translation is CASSSYAGTSGIGANVLTF.

The gene calls are TRBV12-3 or TRBV12-4 and TRBJ2-3; no definite D call. CDR3 length equals 14 residues. V was clipped by 7 bases and J by 3 bases, with 14 bases between them. The CDR3 sequence is CASTMAGVTDTQYF. The CDR3 bases are TGTGCCAGCACCATGGCTGGGGTGACAGATACGCAGTATTTT.

This clonotype was counted only a few times. The chain links TRBV6-5 to TRBJ2-5; D unclear. Germline lookup yields CDR1 MNHEY and CDR2 SVGAGI. Trimming left V 6 bases short and J 5 bases short, with 22 bases between. CDR3 length: 16 residues. The CDR3 DNA reads TGTGCCAGCAGGCCAGAGGTGGCTAGGGCCCCGGAGACCCAGTACTTC. Translation gives CASRPEVARAPETQYF.

There are a few counts of this clonotype. The rearrangement joins TRBV5-5 to TRBJ2-5; 15 bases match TRBD2. After removal of 4 bases from V and 4 bases from J, the junction contained 8 bases not matched to a gene. Germline V gene lookup returns CDR1 SGHKS and CDR2 YYEKEE (reference sequence). This CDR3 is 17 amino acids long. The CDR3 region is CASSPGTSGGSRETQYF. CDR3 DNA: TGTGCCAGCAGCCCAGGGACTAGCGGGGGGTCCCGAGAGACCCAGTACTTC.

V and J are TRBV5-1 and TRBJ1-1; D is unresolved. Germline V gives CDR1 SGHRS, CDR2 YFSETQ. V lost 0 bases, J lost 0 bases, and 15 bases lay in between. CDR3 length: 17 amino acids. CDR3 residues: CASSLAMVRGMNTEAFF. CDR3 DNA: TGCGCCAGCAGCTTGGCCATGGTCAGAGGGATGAACACTGAAGCTTTCTTT.

This sequence joins TRBV11-2 and TRBJ2-7; TRBD2 matches 9 bases. CDR3 length: 17 amino acids. CDR1 and CDR2 (germline): SGHAT, FQNNGV. V was clipped by 5 bases and J by 2 bases; unmatched bases: 13. The CDR3 reads CASSRPLEGGRAYEQYF. The CDR3 DNA is TGTGCCAGCAGCCGACCCCTTGAGGGCGGGAGGGCCTACGAGCAGTACTTC.

The chain couples TRBV29-1 to TRBJ2-5, with 10 nucleotides matching TRBD1. With V trimmed by 7 bases and J by 5 bases, 7 bases remained unmatched. The CDR3 totals 13 residues. Germline lookup yields CDR1 SQVTM and CDR2 ANQGSEA. CDR3: CSADRGPWETQYF. The CDR3 DNA reads as TGCAGCGCTGACAGGGGGCCGTGGGAGACCCAGTACTTC.

This chain uses TRBV5-5 with TRBJ2-3; 7 bases align to TRBD1. From germline, CDR1 is SGHKS and CDR2 YYEKEE (reference sequence). V lost 4 bases and J lost 6; bases outside the gene matches: 11. CDR3 size: 15 residues. CDR3 in amino acids: CASSPGQVTRDTQYF. The CDR3 DNA reads TGTGCCAGCAGCCCCGGACAGGTAACAAGGGATACGCAGTATTTT.

The rearrangement links TRBV20-1 to TRBJ2-2; D possibly matches TRBD1 or TRBD2 (5 bases each). Germline lookup yields CDR1 DFQATT and CDR2 SNEGSKA (reference sequence). The V and J ends lost 2 bases and 4 bases respectively, with 11 bases between them. The CDR3 is 14 residues long. The CDR3, as DNA: TGCAGTGCTAGACCGGGACGGGTCACCGGGGAGCTGTTTTTT. Translation: CSARPGRVTGELFF.

This clonotype was found a few times. V and J are TRBV7-2 and TRBJ1-2; D possibly corresponds to TRBD1 (6 bases). With 5 bases removed from V and 0 bases from J, the gap between germline ends came to 13 bases. CDR1 and CDR2 (germline): SGHTA, FQGNSA. This CDR3 has 15 amino acids. Here the CDR3 DNA reads TGTGCCAGCAGCGAAGGACAGTCCCCTAACTATGGCTACACCTTC. Translation: CASSEGQSPNYGYTF.

The chain employs TRBV7-8 and TRBJ2-1; 7 bases are shared with TRBD2. The CDR3 is 15 amino acids. The J segment lost 7 bases and the V segment lost 5 bases, leaving 11 bases of the junction unmatched. Germline CDR1 and CDR2: SGHVS and FQNEAQ. CDR3 sequence (DNA): TGTGCCAGCAGCACCCAAGCGGGAACGGGGAATGAGCAGTTCTTC. Amino acid sequence: CASSTQAGTGNEQFF.

This clonotype was seen a few times. The chain is built from TRBV7-3 and TRBJ2-5, with D perhaps TRBD1 (6 bases). Germline V gives CDR1 SGHTA, CDR2 FQGTGA. This CDR3 has 13 amino acids. Trimming left V 5 bases short and J 8 bases short, with 15 bases between. This CDR3 is CASSPPGTFTQYF. CDR3 DNA sequence: TGTGCCAGCAGCCCTCCCGGGACATTTACCCAGTACTTC.

This clonotype appeared a few times. The chain carries TRBV7-2 and TRBJ1-5; D gene ambiguous. Germline-derived CDR1 and CDR2 are SGHTA and FQGNSA. The CDR3 runs to 14 residues. V lost 6 bases and J 5 bases, leaving 14 bases between the germline ends. As DNA, the CDR3 is TGTGCCAGCAGACATACCAGGTCGGATCAGCCCCAGCATTTT. It translates to CASRHTRSDQPQHF.

The chain carries TRBV5-1 and TRBJ2-7; D unclear. The ends were cut back, 0 bases at V and 5 bases at J, with 15 bases in the middle. Germline CDR1 is SGHRS and CDR2 is YFSETQ. The CDR3 is 15 residues long. The DNA of the CDR3 is TGCGCCAGCAGCTTGGACGCCCCCGGTACAAACGAGCAGTACTTC. Translated: CASSLDAPGTNEQYF.

This sequence joins TRBV6-6 and TRBJ2-7, with TRBD2 matching over 8 bases. The CDR3 consists of 16 residues. The trim removed 7 bases at V and 0 bases at J, leaving 11 bases unmatched. Germline CDR1 and CDR2: MNHNY and SVGAGI (reference sequence). The CDR3 reads CASTTRGGGNSYEQYF. The CDR3 DNA sequence: TGTGCCAGCACCACACGGGGGGGAGGGAACTCCTACGAGCAGTACTTC.

The V gene is TRBV6-2 or TRBV6-3, the J gene TRBJ2-7; D remains unclear. The CDR3 contains 15 residues. Germline CDR1 and CDR2: MNHEY and SVGEGT. V gave up 0 bases and J gave up 0 bases, with 9 bases separating them. CDR3 sequence (DNA): TGTGCCAGCAGTTACTCGACGGCAGCCTCCTACGAGCAGTACTTC. This codes for CASSYSTAASYEQYF.

This rearrangement joins TRBV6-2 or TRBV6-3 to TRBJ1-1; TRBD1 is a possible D gene (6 bases). Trimming shortened V by 3 bases and J by 1 base, and 12 bases separated the two germline ends. Per the germline V gene, CDR1 is MNHEY and CDR2 is SVGEGT. There are 15 residues in the CDR3. As DNA, the CDR3 is TGTGCCAGCAGTTATGACAGGCCCCGGAACACTGAAGCTTTCTTT. Translated: CASSYDRPRNTEAFF.

This clonotype occurred a few times. This chain joins TRBV4-2 and TRBJ1-5; D gene uncertain. CDR1 and CDR2 (germline): LGHNA, YNFKEQ. CDR3 length: 15 amino acids. V was pared by 0 bases and J by 5 bases, with 11 bases between. The CDR3 sequence is CASSQEEVRDQPQHF. In DNA, the CDR3 is TGTGCCAGCAGCCAAGAGGAGGTTAGAGATCAGCCCCAGCATTTT.

This clonotype showed up many times. V usage is TRBV6-5 and J usage is TRBJ1-5; 10 bases align to TRBD1. Germline V gene sequence: CDR1 MNHEY, CDR2 SVGAGI. J was trimmed by 2 bases and V by 5 bases; bases with no gene match: 3. This CDR3 is 15 amino acids long. This CDR3 is CASSGGTGGNQPQHF. The CDR3 region has the DNA TGTGCCAGCAGTGGGGGGACAGGGGGCAATCAGCCCCAGCATTTT.

The table lists this clonotype with a few counts. The gene calls are TRBV9 and TRBJ2-3; the match to TRBD2 covers 8 bases. With V trimmed by 4 bases and J by 1 base, 17 bases remained unmatched. CDR3 length: 19 residues. Germline-derived CDR1 and CDR2 are SGDLS and YYNGEE. CDR3 residues: CASSTRGSGGAGGTDTQYF. The CDR3 DNA is TGTGCCAGCAGCACCCGCGGGTCGGGGGGGGCAGGAGGCACAGATACGCAGTATTTT.

The chain recombines TRBV7-9 with TRBJ2-5; 11 nucleotides match TRBD2. V was clipped by 4 bases and J by 4 bases; unmatched bases: 11. The CDR3 runs 17 residues. CDR1 and CDR2 (germline): SEHNR, FQNEAQ (reference sequence). The CDR3 spells CASSSGIAGGPRETQYF. Here the CDR3 DNA reads TGTGCCAGCAGCTCAGGAATAGCGGGAGGGCCCCGAGAGACCCAGTACTTC.

This clonotype was seen more than once but under ten times. This chain joins TRBV12-3 or TRBV12-4 and TRBJ2-5; TRBD1 aligns across 7 bases. The ends lost 6 bases at V and 5 bases at J; junction bases unmatched: 12. The CDR3 spans 15 residues. The DNA for the CDR3 is TGTGCCAGCAGCCCCGGACAGGCGCGTAAGGAGACCCAGTACTTC. Translation gives CASSPGQARKETQYF.

The chain couples TRBV7-8 to TRBJ2-3; D gene unclear. CDR3 length: 15 residues. Per the germline V gene, CDR1 is SGHVS and CDR2 is FQNEAQ. Trimming cost V 5 bases and J 3 bases, with 15 bases left between them. The CDR3 sequence: CASSPPARSTDTQYF. The CDR3 nucleotides are TGTGCCAGCAGCCCTCCAGCAAGAAGTACAGATACGCAGTATTTT.

This clonotype was seen more than once but under ten times. The gene calls are TRBV29-1 and TRBJ1-3; no reliable D call. Germline V gene data show CDR1 as SQVTM and CDR2 as ANQGSEA. The CDR3 sequence is 13 residues long. V lost 6 bases to trimming and J lost 3 bases, with 12 bases between them. CDR3 in amino acids: CSVRPNSGNTIYF. The CDR3 coding sequence is TGCAGCGTCCGCCCTAACAGTGGAAACACCATATATTTT.